One sample yielded the 10 T cell receptor beta chains listed below, sequenced in a study of T cells after yellow fever vaccination. One entry per CDR3 protein results from TCRdb running MiXCR on the 5' RACE reads. The table includes a few hundred thousand distinct CDR3 sequences, roughly 5.2% detected once. The material was CD4+ T cells sorted from PBMCs, obtained on the day of the yellow fever booster vaccination. The receptors stem from a man between 18 and 35 years old who received the YFV17D yellow fever vaccine.

A few counts support this clonotype. The chain links TRBV25-1 to TRBJ2-5; possible D gene TRBD2, 6 bases. This CDR3 region has 14 residues. The V gene's germline CDR1 is MGHDK and CDR2 SYGVNS. Trimming removed 5 bases at V and 5 bases at J, with 15 bases between. CDR3 protein: CASSSPTSIETQYF. CDR3 bases: TGTGCCAGCAGTTCCCCGACTAGTATCGAGACCCAGTACTTC.

This clonotype has only a few counts. The rearrangement uses TRBV9 and TRBJ1-1; the D gene is possibly TRBD1 (5 bases). V was shortened by 4 bases and J by 4 bases, with 14 bases between the two germline ends. This CDR3 is built from 14 residues. CDR1 is SGDLS and CDR2 is YYNGEE in the germline V gene. CDR3 sequence: CASSPAGWGTEAFF. The CDR3, as DNA: TGTGCCAGCAGCCCGGCAGGGTGGGGCACTGAAGCTTTCTTT. Combining the CDR3 with reference TRBV9 and TRBJ1-1 gives the whole variable domain DSGVTQTPKHLITATGQRVTLRCSPRSGDLSVYWYQQSLDQGLQFLIQYYNGEERAKGNILERFSAQQFPDLHSELNLSSLELGDSALYFCASSPAGWGTEAFFGQGTRLTVV.

This clonotype was detected ten times or more. The gene calls are TRBV12-3 or TRBV12-4 and TRBJ1-1, with 7 positions matching TRBD1. The CDR3 has 14 amino acids. Trimming cost V 5 bases and J 1 base; bases outside gene matches: 4. CDR3: CASSRTGGNTEAFF. The DNA of the CDR3 is TGTGCCAGCAGTAGGACAGGCGGGAACACTGAAGCTTTCTTT.

V gene TRBV7-2 combines with J gene TRBJ2-3; no clear D gene. Trimming stripped 2 bases from V and 7 bases from J, with 10 bases between. The CDR3 spans 13 residues. CDR1 SGHTA and CDR2 FQGNSA come from the germline V gene. In DNA, the CDR3 is TGTGCCAGCAGCTTAAATTGGGCGAATACGCAGTATTTT. As protein: CASSLNWANTQYF.

The table lists this clonotype with a few counts. The J gene is TRBJ2-3, the V gene TRBV7-8; 7 bases fit TRBD2. Per germline, CDR1 SGHVS and CDR2 FQNEAQ. The V gene end was trimmed by 4 bases and the J gene end by 6 bases; junction bases not matched to a gene: 7. This CDR3 region has 14 residues. Written as DNA, the CDR3 is TGTGCCAGCAGCTCGACTAGCCTTTCGGATACGCAGTATTTT. It translates to CASSSTSLSDTQYF.

The chain uses TRBV7-2 and TRBJ2-7, with 10 bases matching TRBD1. Germline CDR1 SGHTA, CDR2 FQGNSA. V was clipped by 1 base and J by 2 bases; unmatched bases: 11. CDR3 length equals 18 residues. This CDR3 is CASSLEVSDRGFTYEQYF. The CDR3 nucleotides read TGTGCCAGCAGCTTAGAGGTGTCGGACAGGGGGTTTACCTACGAGCAGTACTTC.

The CDR3 sequence: CASSPLSLADEQFF. The CDR3 DNA sequence: TGTGCCAGCTCACCTCTAAGCCTCGCGGATGAGCAGTTCTTC. The V gene is TRBV18, the J gene TRBJ2-1; no clear D gene. The ends were cut back, 3 bases at V and 8 bases at J, with 14 bases in the middle. The CDR3 spans 14 residues. Germline CDR1 reads KGHSH; CDR2 reads LQKENI.

This clonotype was observed a few times. The chain is built from TRBV5-1 and TRBJ2-3; 7 bases map to TRBD1. Germline-derived CDR1 and CDR2 are SGHRS and YFSETQ. V lost 1 base, J lost 4 bases, and 3 bases stayed unmatched. The CDR3 length is 14 residues. Written as DNA, the CDR3 is TGCGCCAGCAGCTTGCAAAGGGGGCCAGATACGCAGTATTTT. It yields the protein CASSLQRGPDTQYF.

This clonotype was seen many times. This chain uses TRBV29-1 with TRBJ1-1, with D perhaps TRBD1 (5 bases). The germline V gene has CDR1 SQVTM and CDR2 ANQGSEA. The ends were cut back, 8 bases at V and 3 bases at J, with 13 bases in the middle. This CDR3 has 12 amino acids. The CDR3 region has the DNA TGCAGCTTCCGGGACTCAGACACTGAAGCTTTCTTT. Protein sequence: CSFRDSDTEAFF.

The chain is built from TRBV24-1 and TRBJ1-1, with 11 positions matching TRBD1. CDR1 and CDR2 (germline): KGHDR, SFDVKD. With V trimmed by 2 bases and J by 3 bases, 4 bases remained unmatched. This CDR3 has 16 amino acids. CDR3 sequence reads: CATSDSGTGGDTEAFF. CDR3 nucleotide sequence: TGTGCCACCAGTGATTCCGGGACAGGGGGGGACACTGAAGCTTTCTTT.